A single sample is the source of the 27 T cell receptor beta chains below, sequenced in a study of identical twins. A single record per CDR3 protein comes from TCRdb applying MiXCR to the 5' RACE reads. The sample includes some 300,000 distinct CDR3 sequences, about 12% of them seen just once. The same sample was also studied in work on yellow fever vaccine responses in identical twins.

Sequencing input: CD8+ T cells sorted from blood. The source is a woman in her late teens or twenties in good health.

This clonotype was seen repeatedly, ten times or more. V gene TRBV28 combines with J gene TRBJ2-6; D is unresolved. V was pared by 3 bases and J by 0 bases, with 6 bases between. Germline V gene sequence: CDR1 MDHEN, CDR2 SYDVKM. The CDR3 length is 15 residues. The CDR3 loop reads CASSFDSSGANVLTF. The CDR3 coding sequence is TGTGCCAGCAGTTTTGACTCCTCTGGGGCCAACGTCCTGACTTTC.

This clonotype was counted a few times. The CDR3 coding sequence is TGTGCCAGTGTTACGCCTGGAGTTCTAGGCACCGGGGAGCTGTTTTTT. It translates to CASVTPGVLGTGELFF. The V call is TRBV28, the J call TRBJ2-2; no clear D gene. The germline V gene has CDR1 MDHEN and CDR2 SYDVKM. V was cut by 9 bases and J by 4 bases, with 21 bases left in between. The CDR3 is made up of 16 amino acids.

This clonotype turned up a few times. For the CDR3, the DNA is TGTGCCAGCAGCTTAATGCAGGGACCCTACAATGAGCAGTTCTTC. As protein: CASSLMQGPYNEQFF. The rearrangement uses TRBV7-6 and TRBJ2-1; D may correspond to TRBD1 or TRBD2 (5 bases each). The CDR3 extends over 15 amino acids. Germline V gives CDR1 SGHVS, CDR2 FNYEAQ. Trimming took off 2 bases at V and 2 bases at J, with 10 bases between the two ends.

Here the CDR3 DNA reads TGTGCCAGCAGCCGGTCTCGATGGACAGGGTCAGATTACGAGCAGTACGTC. Protein sequence: CASSRSRWTGSDYEQYV. This rearrangement joins TRBV7-8 to TRBJ2-7; 8 positions match TRBD1. Losses at the gene ends were 5 bases for V and 4 bases for J; bases not matched to a gene: 16. CDR3 size: 17 residues. The germline CDR1 and CDR2 sequences are SGHVS and FQNEAQ.

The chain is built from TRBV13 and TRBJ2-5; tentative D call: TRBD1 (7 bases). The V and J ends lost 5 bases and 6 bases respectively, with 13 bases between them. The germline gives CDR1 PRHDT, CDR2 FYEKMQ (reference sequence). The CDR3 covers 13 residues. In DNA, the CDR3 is TGTGCCAGCAGCACAGGGGAGGTTCAGACCCAGTACTTC. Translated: CASSTGEVQTQYF.

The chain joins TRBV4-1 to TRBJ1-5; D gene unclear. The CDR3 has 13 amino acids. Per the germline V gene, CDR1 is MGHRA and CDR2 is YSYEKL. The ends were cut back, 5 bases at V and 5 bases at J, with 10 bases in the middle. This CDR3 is CASSSRPDQPQHF. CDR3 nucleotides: TGCGCCAGCAGCTCCCGACCGGATCAGCCCCAGCATTTT.

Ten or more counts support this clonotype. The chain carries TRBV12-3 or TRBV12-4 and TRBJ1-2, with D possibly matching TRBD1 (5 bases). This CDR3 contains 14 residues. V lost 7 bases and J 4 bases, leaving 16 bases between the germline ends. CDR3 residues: CASTSPAGTYGYTF. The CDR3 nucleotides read TGTGCCAGCACATCACCCGCAGGGACCTATGGCTACACCTTC.

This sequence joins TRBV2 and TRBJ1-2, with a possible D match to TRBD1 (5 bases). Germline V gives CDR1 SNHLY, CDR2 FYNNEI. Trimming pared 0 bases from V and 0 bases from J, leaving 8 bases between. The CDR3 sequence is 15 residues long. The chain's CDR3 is CASSEAGGANYGYTF. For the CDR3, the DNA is TGTGCCAGCAGTGAAGCTGGGGGAGCTAACTATGGCTACACCTTC. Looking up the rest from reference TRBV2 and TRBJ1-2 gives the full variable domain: EPEVTQTPSHQVTQMGQEVILRCVPISNHLYFYWYRQILGQKVEFLVSFYNNEISEKSEIFDDQFSVERPDGSNFTLKIRSTKLEDSAMYFCASSEAGGANYGYTFGSGTRLTVV.

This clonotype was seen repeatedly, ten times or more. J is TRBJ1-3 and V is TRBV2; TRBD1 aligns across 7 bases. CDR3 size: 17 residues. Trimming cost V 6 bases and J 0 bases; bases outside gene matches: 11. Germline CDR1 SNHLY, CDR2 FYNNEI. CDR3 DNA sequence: TGTGCCAGCAGCGCAATCCAGGGGGTAATCTCTGGAAACACCATATATTTT. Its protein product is CASSAIQGVISGNTIYF.

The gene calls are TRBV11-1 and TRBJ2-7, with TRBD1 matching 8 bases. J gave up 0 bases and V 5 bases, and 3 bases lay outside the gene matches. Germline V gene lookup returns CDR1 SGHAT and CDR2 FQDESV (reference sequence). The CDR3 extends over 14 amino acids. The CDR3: CASSLQGGSYEQYV. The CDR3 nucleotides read TGTGCCAGCAGCCTACAGGGGGGCTCCTACGAGCAGTACGTC.

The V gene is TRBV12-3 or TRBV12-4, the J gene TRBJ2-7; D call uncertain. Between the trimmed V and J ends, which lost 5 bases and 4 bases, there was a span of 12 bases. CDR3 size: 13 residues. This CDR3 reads CASSDQTQYEQYF. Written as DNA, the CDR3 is TGTGCCAGCAGTGACCAGACCCAGTACGAGCAGTACTTC.

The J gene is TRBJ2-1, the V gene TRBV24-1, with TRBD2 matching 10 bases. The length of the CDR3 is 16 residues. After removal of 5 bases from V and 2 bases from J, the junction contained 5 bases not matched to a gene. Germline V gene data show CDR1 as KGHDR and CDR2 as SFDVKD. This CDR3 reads CATSGTSGITYNEQFF. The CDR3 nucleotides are TGTGCCACCAGTGGCACTAGCGGGATAACCTACAATGAGCAGTTCTTC.

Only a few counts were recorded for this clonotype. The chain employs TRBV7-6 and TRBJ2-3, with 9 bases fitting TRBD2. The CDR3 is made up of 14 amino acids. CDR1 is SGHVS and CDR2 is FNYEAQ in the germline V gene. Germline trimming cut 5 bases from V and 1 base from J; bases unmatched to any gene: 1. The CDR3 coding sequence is TGTGCCAGCAGCCGCGGGGGGGGCACAGATACGCAGTATTTT. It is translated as CASSRGGGTDTQYF.

The CDR3: CSARDDPSGRPPYNEQFF. The CDR3 DNA sequence: TGCAGTGCTAGAGATGATCCTAGCGGGAGGCCTCCATACAATGAGCAGTTCTTC. The V and J genes are TRBV20-1 and TRBJ2-1; 11 bases map to TRBD2. Germline V lookup: CDR1 DFQATT, CDR2 SNEGSKA (reference sequence). V dropped 0 bases and J dropped 4; count of bases not matched to a gene: 11. The CDR3 is made up of 18 amino acids.

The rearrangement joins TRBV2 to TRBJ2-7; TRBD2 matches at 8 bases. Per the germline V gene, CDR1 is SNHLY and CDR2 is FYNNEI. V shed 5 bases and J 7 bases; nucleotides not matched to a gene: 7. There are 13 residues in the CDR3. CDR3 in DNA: TGTGCCAGCAGTTCCCCACTAGCGGAAGAGCAGTACTTC. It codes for CASSSPLAEEQYF.

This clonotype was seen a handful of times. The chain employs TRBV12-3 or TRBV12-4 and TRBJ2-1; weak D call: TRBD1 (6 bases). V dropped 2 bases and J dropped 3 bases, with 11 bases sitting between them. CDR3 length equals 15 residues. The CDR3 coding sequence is TGTGCCAGCAGTTTATCAGGGGTGAGCTACAATGAGCAGTTCTTC. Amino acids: CASSLSGVSYNEQFF.

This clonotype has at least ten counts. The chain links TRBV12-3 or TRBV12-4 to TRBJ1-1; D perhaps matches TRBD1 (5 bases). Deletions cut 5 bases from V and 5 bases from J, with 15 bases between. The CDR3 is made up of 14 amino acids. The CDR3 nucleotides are TGTGCCAGCAGTCCCGGAGACAGCGCTACTGAAGCTTTCTTT. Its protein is CASSPGDSATEAFF.

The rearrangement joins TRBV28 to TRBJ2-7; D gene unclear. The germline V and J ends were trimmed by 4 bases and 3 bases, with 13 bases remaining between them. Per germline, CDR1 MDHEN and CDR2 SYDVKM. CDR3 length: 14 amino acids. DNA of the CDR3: TGTGCCAGCAGTTCAGAGTATACCCTCTACGAGCAGTACTTC. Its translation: CASSSEYTLYEQYF.

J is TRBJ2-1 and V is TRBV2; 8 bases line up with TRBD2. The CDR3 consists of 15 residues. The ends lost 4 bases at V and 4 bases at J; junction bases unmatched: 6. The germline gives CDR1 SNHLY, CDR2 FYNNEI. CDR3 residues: CASSGNGRAYNEQFF. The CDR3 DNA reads TGTGCCAGCAGTGGTAACGGGAGGGCGTACAATGAGCAGTTCTTC.

This chain's CDR3 is CATSRDLFTVAGKETQYF. The DNA for the CDR3 is TGTGCCACCAGCAGAGATTTGTTTACCGTAGCGGGGAAAGAGACCCAGTACTTC. The V call is TRBV15, the J call TRBJ2-5, with 8 bases identical to TRBD2. Germline lookup yields CDR1 LNHNV and CDR2 YYDKDF (reference sequence). V lost 0 bases to trimming and J lost 3 bases; unmatched junction nucleotides: 12. The CDR3 loop spans 18 amino acids.

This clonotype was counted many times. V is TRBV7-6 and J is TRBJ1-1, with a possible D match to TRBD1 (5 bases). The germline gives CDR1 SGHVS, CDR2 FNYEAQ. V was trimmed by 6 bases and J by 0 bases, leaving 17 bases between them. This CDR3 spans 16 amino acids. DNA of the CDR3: TGTGCCAGCAGTTCGAACCTGGGACGGCTGAACACTGAAGCTTTCTTT. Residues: CASSSNLGRLNTEAFF. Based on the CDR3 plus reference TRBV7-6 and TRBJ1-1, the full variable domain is GAGVSQSPRYKVTKRGQDVALRCDPISGHVSLYWYRQALGQGPEFLTYFNYEAQQDKSGLPNDRFSAERPEGSISTLTIQRTEQRDSAMYRCASSSNLGRLNTEAFFGQGTRLTVV.

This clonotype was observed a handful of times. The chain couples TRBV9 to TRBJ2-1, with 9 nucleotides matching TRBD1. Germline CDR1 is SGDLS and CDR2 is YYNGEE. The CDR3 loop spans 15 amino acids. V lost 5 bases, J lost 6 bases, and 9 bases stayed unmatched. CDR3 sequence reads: CASRLGTGLGNEQFF. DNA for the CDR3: TGTGCCAGCAGGCTAGGGACAGGGCTTGGCAATGAGCAGTTCTTC.

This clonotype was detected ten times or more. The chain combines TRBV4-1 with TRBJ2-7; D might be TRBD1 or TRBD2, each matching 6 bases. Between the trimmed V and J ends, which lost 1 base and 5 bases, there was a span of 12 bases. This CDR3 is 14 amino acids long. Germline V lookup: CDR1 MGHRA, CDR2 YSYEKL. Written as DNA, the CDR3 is TGCGCCAGCAGCCAAGTTGAGGGGGGCCACGAGCAGTACTTC. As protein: CASSQVEGGHEQYF.

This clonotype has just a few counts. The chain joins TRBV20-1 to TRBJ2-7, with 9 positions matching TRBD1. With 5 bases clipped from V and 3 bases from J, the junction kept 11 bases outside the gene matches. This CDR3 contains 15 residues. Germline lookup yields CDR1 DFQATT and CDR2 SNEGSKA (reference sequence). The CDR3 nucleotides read TGCAGTGCTGGGGGACAGGGTCGGAGCAACTACGAGCAGTACGTC. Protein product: CSAGGQGRSNYEQYV.

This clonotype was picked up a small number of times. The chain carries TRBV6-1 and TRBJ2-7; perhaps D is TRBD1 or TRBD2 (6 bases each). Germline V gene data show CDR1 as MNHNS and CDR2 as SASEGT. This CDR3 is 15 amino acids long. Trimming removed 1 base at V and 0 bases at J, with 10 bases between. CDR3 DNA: TGTGCCAGCAGTGAAGAGGGGGGAAGCTCCTACGAGCAGTACGTC. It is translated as CASSEEGGSSYEQYV.

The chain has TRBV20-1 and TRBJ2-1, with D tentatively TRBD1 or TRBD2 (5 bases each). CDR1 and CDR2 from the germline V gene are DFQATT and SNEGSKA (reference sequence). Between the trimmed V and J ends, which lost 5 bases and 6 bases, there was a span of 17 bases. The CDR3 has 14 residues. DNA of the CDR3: TGCAGTGCTGGTCCGGGCTTGAGGGGCAATGAGCAGTTCTTC. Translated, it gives CSAGPGLRGNEQFF.

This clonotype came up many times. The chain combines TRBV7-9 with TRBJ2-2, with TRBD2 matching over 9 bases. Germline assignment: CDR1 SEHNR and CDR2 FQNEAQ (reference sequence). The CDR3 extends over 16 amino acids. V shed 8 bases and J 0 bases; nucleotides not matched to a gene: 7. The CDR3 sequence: CASVTSGASNTGELFF. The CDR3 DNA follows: TGTGCCAGCGTGACTAGCGGAGCCTCGAACACCGGGGAGCTGTTTTTT. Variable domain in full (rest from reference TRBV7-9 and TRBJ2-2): DTGVSQNPRHKITKRGQNVTFRCDPISEHNRLYWYRQTLGQGPEFLTYFQNEAQLEKSRLLSDRFSAERPKGSFSTLEIQRTEQGDSAMYLCASVTSGASNTGELFFGEGSRLTVL.